The 9 T cell receptor beta chains below come from one sample, sequenced in a study of blood T cell repertoires in COVID-19 (TCRdb year 2020). Libraries were built with the immunoSEQ multiplex PCR assay. TCRdb holds this immuneACCESS table with in-frame rearrangements only. Some clones are missing; in checked studies, unresolved V genes explain under half, and the rest has no known cause. Within this sample are 350,000 to 450,000 clones, with approximately 86% of them counted one time only. 3% of the sample lies in the top ten. Specimen: peripheral blood. These receptors all come from a human donor in a cohort sampled during active COVID-19.

The rearrangement joins TRBV18 to TRBJ2-5; D not certain. The CDR3 extends over 13 amino acids. The germline V gene has CDR1 KGHSH and CDR2 LQKENI. Trimming cost V 1 base and J 3 bases, with 6 bases left between them. CDR3 amino acids: CASSPLSEETQYF. CDR3 DNA sequence: TGTGCCAGCTCACCACTTTCCGAAGAGACCCAGTACTTC.

The V gene is TRBV2, the J gene TRBJ2-7; 8 positions agree with TRBD1. Germline trimming cut 7 bases from V and 0 bases from J; bases unmatched to any gene: 5. CDR1 SNHLY and CDR2 FYNNEI come from the germline V gene. The CDR3 is made up of 14 amino acids. The CDR3 nucleotides read TGTGCCAGCACCAGGACAGGGAGCTCCTACGAGCAGTACTTC. Translated: CASTRTGSSYEQYF. Filled out from reference TRBV2 and TRBJ2-7, the complete variable domain reads EPEVTQTPSHQVTQMGQEVILRCVPISNHLYFYWYRQILGQKVEFLVSFYNNEISEKSEIFDDQFSVERPDGSNFTLKIRSTKLEDSAMYFCASTRTGSSYEQYFGPGTRLTVT.

The chain recombines TRBV11-2 with TRBJ2-7, with 11 nucleotides matching TRBD2. V was clipped by 4 bases and J by 0 bases; unmatched bases: 2. CDR1 is SGHAT and CDR2 is FQNNGV in the germline V gene. This CDR3 comprises 15 residues. CDR3 sequence reads: CASSSSGRSSYEQYF. The CDR3 DNA reads TGTGCCAGCAGCTCTAGCGGGAGGAGCTCCTACGAGCAGTACTTC.

J is TRBJ1-6 and V is TRBV10-3; D perhaps matches TRBD1 (6 bases). There are 16 residues in the CDR3. Germline V gene data show CDR1 as ENHRY and CDR2 as SYGVKD. Trimming cost V 10 bases and J 4 bases, with 20 bases left between them. The CDR3 bases are TGTGCCACTTCCCTCGGTCGACAGGCTTATAATTCACCCCTCCACTTT. This gives the protein CATSLGRQAYNSPLHF.

The rearrangement links TRBV4-2 to TRBJ2-6; D ambiguous. V was cut by 0 bases and J by 1 base, with 7 bases left in between. The CDR3 consists of 16 residues. Germline V gives CDR1 LGHNA, CDR2 YNFKEQ. CDR3 nucleotide sequence: TGTGCCAGCAGCCAAGATAGAAGTTCTGGGGCCAACGTCCTGACTTTC. This sequence encodes CASSQDRSSGANVLTF.

V is TRBV15 and J is TRBJ2-1; 11 nucleotides line up with TRBD2. With 3 bases clipped from V and 6 bases from J, the junction kept 4 bases outside the gene matches. The CDR3 contains 15 residues. Germline CDR1 LNHNV, CDR2 YYDKDF (reference sequence). The chain's CDR3 is CATSSSGGARNEQFF. Written as DNA, the CDR3 is TGTGCCACCAGCAGTAGCGGGGGGGCCCGCAATGAGCAGTTCTTC. The complete variable domain, with remaining parts taken from reference TRBV15 and TRBJ2-1, reads DAMVIQNPRYQVTQFGKPVTLSCSQTLNHNVMYWYQQKSSQAPKLLFHYYDKDFNNEADTPDNFQSRRPNTSFCFLDIRSPGLGDTAMYLCATSSSGGARNEQFFGPGTRLTVL.

This clone was seen more than once but under ten times. This rearrangement joins TRBV28 to TRBJ2-7; TRBD2 matches 12 bases. CDR3 length equals 15 residues. The V segment lost 6 bases and the J segment 1 base; nucleotides outside the gene matches: 4. CDR1 and CDR2 from the germline V gene are MDHEN and SYDVKM. The CDR3 spells CASRLTSGRSYEQYF. The CDR3 DNA is TGTGCCAGCAGATTAACTAGCGGGAGGTCCTACGAGCAGTACTTC.

In DNA, the CDR3 is TGTGCCAGCAGTATCACCGGACTAGCGGATTACAATGAGCAGTTCTTC. Encoded protein: CASSITGLADYNEQFF. J is TRBJ2-1 and V is TRBV27, with 10 bases fitting TRBD2. Trimming cost V 5 bases and J 4 bases; bases outside gene matches: 8. Per germline, CDR1 MNHEY and CDR2 SMNVEV (reference sequence). The CDR3 length is 16 residues.

V is TRBV6-4 and J is TRBJ1-6; D gene uncertain. The germline V gene encodes CDR1 MRHNA and CDR2 SNTAGT. The CDR3 is 15 residues long. Trimming shortened V by 0 bases and J by 10 bases, and 13 bases separated the two germline ends. CDR3 in amino acids: CASSDSGREKSPLHF. CDR3 nucleotide sequence: TGTGCCAGCAGTGACTCCGGACGGGAGAAATCACCCCTCCACTTT.